The entry below describes one T cell receptor beta chain. This sample is drawn from a study of cytomegalovirus exposure and HLA in healthy donors. The primer mix had 60 Vbeta and 13 Jbeta primers. Method: immunoSEQ multiplex PCR; TCRdb's copy keeps in-frame clones and lacks some. The table has approximately 130,000 clones, around 87% seen once. Trimming took 1 base from V and 2 from J, leaving 12 bases between them. The CDR3 has 15 amino acids. Germline V CDR1 and CDR2: GTSNPN, SVGIG (reference sequence). Sequencing was performed on PBMCs. This receptor was taken from a young woman in good health and CMV-seronegative. The chain combines TRBV30 with TRBJ1-5, with D uncertain. The DNA of the CDR3 is TGTGCCTGGAGTGAAGAGAGATCCGGCAATCAGCCCCAGCATTTT. Translating gives CAWSEERSGNQPQHF.